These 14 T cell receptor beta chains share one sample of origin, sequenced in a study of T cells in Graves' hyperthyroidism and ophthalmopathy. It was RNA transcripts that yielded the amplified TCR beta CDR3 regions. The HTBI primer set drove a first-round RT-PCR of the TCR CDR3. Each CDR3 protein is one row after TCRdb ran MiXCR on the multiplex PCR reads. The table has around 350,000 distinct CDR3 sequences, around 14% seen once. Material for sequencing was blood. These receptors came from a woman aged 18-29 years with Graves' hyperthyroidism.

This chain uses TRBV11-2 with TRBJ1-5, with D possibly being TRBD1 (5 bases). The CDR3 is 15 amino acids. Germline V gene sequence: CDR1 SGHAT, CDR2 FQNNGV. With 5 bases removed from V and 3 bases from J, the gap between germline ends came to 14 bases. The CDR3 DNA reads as TGTGCCAGCAGCCTCACCGGGACCACCAATCAGCCCCAGCATTTT. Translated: CASSLTGTTNQPQHF.

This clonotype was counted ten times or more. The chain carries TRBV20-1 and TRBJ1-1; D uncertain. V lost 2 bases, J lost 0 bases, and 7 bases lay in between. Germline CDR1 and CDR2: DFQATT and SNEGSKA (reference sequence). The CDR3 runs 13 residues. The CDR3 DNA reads TGCAGTGCTAGACCCGACCTGAACACTGAAGCTTTCTTT. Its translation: CSARPDLNTEAFF.

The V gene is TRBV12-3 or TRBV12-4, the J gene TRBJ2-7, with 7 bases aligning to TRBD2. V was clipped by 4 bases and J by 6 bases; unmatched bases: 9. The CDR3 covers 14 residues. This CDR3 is CASSYGLAASEQYF. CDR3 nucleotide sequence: TGTGCCAGCAGTTACGGGCTAGCGGCAAGCGAGCAGTACTTC.

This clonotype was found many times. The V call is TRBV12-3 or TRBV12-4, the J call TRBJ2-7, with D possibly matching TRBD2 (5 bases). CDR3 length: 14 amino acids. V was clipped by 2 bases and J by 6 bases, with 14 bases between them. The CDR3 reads CASSLSRALFEQYF. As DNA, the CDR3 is TGTGCCAGCAGTTTATCGCGGGCTCTGTTCGAGCAGTACTTC.

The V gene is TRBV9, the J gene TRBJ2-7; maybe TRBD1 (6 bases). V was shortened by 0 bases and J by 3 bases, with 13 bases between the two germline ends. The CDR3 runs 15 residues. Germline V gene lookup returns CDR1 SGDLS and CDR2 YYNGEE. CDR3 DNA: TGTGCCAGCAGCGTAGGTGGGGGCAGGGACTACGAGCAGTACTTC. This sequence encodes CASSVGGGRDYEQYF.

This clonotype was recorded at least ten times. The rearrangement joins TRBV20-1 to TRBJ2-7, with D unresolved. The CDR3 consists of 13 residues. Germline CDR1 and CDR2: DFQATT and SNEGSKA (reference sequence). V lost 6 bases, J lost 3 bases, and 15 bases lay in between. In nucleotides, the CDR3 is TGCAGTGCCCCAGATGGGGTAGACTACGAGCAGTACTTC. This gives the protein CSAPDGVDYEQYF.

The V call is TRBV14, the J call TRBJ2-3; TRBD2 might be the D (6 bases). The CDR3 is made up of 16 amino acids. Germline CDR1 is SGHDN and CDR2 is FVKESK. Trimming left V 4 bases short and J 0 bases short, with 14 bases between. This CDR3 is CASSPTTRSSTDTQYF. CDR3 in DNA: TGTGCCAGCAGCCCGACGACTAGATCTAGCACAGATACGCAGTATTTT.

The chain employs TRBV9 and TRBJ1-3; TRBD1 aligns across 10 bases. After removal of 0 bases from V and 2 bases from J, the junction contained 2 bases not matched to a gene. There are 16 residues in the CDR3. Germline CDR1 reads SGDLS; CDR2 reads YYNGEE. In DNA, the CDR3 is TGTGCCAGCAGCGTAGGAGGGACAGGGGCTGGAAACACCATATATTTT. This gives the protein CASSVGGTGAGNTIYF.

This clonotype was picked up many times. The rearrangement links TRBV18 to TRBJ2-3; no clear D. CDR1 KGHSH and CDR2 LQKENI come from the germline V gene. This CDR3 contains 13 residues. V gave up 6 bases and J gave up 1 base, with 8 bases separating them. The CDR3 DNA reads TGTGCCAGCTCGTCGGTTGGCACAGATACGCAGTATTTT. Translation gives CASSSVGTDTQYF.

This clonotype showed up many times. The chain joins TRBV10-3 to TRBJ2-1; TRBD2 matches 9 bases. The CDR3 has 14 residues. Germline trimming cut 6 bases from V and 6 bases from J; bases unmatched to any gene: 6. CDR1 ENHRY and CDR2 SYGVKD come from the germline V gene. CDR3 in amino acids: CAIRIPREGNEQFF. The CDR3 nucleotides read TGTGCCATCAGAATCCCGCGGGAGGGCAATGAGCAGTTCTTC.

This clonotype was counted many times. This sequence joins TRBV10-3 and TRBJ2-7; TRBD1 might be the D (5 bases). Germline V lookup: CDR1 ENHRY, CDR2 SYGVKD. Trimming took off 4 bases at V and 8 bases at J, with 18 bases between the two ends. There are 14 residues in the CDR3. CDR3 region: CAISVGAEIGKQYF. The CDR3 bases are TGTGCCATCAGTGTAGGGGCAGAAATAGGCAAGCAGTACTTC.

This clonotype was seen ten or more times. CDR3 nucleotides: TGTGCCAGCAGCTTAACGTCACTAGCGGACACAGATACGCAGTATTTT. It yields the protein CASSLTSLADTDTQYF. This chain links TRBV7-3 with TRBJ2-3; TRBD2 matches at 8 bases. Per germline, CDR1 SGHTA and CDR2 FQGTGA. J was trimmed by 2 bases and V by 0 bases; bases with no gene match: 4. There are 16 residues in the CDR3.

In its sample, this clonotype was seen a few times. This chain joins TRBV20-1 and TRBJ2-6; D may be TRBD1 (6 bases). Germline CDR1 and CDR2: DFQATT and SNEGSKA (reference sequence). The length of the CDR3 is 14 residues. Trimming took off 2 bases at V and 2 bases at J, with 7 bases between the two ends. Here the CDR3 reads CSARRDTGANVLTF. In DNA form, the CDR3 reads TGCAGTGCTAGACGGGACACTGGGGCCAACGTCCTGACTTTC.

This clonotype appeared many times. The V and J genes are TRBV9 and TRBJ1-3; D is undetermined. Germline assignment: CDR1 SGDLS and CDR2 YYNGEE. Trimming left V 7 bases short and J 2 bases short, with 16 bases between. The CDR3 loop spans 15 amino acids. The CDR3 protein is CASSLGTSTGNTIYF. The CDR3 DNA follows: TGTGCCAGCTCACTCGGCACCAGCACTGGAAACACCATATATTTT.